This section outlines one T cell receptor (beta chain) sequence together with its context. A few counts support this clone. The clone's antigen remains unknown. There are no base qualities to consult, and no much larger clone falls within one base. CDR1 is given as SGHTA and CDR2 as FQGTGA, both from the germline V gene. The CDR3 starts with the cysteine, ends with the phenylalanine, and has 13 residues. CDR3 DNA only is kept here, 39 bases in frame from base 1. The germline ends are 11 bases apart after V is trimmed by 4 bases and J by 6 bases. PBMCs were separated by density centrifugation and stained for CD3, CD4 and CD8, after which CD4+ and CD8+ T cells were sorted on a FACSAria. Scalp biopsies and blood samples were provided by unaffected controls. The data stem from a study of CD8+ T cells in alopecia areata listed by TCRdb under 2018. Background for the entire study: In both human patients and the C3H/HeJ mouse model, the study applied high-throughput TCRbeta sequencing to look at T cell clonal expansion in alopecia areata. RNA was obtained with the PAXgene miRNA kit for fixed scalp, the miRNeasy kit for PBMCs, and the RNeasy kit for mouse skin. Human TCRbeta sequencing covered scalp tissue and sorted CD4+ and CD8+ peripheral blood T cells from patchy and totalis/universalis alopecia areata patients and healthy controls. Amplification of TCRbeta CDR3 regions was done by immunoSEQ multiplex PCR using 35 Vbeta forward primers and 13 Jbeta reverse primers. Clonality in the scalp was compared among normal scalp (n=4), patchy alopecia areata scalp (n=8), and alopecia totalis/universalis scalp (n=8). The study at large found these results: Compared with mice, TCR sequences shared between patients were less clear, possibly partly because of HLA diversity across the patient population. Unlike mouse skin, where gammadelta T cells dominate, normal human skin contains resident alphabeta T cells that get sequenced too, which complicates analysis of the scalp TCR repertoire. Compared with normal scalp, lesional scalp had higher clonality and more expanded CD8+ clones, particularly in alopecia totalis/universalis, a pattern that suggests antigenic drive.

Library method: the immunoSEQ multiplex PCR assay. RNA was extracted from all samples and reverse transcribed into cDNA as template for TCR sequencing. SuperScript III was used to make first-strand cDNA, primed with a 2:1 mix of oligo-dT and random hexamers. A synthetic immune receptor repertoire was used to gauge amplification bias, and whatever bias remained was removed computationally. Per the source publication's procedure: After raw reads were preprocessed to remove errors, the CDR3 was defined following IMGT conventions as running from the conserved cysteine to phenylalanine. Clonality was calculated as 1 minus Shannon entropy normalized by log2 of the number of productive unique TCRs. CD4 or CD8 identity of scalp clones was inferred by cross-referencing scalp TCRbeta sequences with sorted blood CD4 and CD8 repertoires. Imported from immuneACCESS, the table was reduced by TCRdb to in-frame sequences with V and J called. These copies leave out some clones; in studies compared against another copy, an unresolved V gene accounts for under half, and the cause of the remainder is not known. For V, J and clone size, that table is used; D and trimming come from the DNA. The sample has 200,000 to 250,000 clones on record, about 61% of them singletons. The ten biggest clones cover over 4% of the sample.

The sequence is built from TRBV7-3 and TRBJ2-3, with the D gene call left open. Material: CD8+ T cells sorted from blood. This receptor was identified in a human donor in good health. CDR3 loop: CASSSHLRDTQYF. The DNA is TGTGCCAGCAGCTCCCACCTAAGGGATACGCAGTATTTT.